This TCR beta chain was profiled in a study of response to subunit inactivated influenza vaccine. Overall study findings and caveats: With each seasonal influenza vaccination, the authors suggested, few new T cells are recruited.

This CDR3 comprises 13 residues. Germline values: CDR1 SGHRS, CDR2 YFSETQ. The V end lost 7 bases, the J end lost 3 bases, and 13 bases lay between the germline ends. MiXCR was run by TCRdb on the RT-PCR reads, yielding one entry per CDR3 protein. The table shows under 200,000 distinct CDR3 sequences, with around 10% occurring only once. This clonotype was seen a few times. Its matching antigen is unknown. The source material was CD8+ T cells sorted from PBMCs, sampled less than 30 months after vaccination. The TCR comes from a man aged 50 to 75 who received an inactivated influenza vaccine. This chain joins TRBV5-1 and TRBJ1-1; possible D gene TRBD1, 5 bases. The CDR3 DNA reads TGCGCCAGCGCGGGGGGGATGGACACTGAAGCTTTCTTT. This translates into CASAGGMDTEAFF.